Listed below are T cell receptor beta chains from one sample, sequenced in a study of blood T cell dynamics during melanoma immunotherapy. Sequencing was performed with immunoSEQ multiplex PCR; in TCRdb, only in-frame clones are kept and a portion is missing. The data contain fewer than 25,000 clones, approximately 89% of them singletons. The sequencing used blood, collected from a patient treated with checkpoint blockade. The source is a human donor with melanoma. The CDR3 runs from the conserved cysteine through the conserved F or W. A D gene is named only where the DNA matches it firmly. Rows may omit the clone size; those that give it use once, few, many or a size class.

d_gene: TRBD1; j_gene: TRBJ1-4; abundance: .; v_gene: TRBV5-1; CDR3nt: TGCGCCAGCAGCAGGGGACAGGGCAACGAAAAACTGTTTTTT; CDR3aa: CASSRGQGNEKLFF
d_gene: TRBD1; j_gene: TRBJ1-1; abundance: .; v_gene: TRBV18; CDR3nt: TGTGCCAGCTCATCTATGACAGGGGCGGATGGCACTGAAGCTTTCTTT; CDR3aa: CASSSMTGADGTEAFF
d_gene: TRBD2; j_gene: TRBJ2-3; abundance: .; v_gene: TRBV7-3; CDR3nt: TGTGCCAGCAGCTTAAGCGGGACTAGCGGGTTCACAGATACGCAGTATTTT; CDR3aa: CASSLSGTSGFTDTQYF
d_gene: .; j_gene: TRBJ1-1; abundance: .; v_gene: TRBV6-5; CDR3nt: TGTGCCAGCAGTTCATGGTCTGACACTGAAGCTTTCTTT; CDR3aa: CASSSWSDTEAFF
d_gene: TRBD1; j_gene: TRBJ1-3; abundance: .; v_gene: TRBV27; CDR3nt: TGTGCCAGCAGTAAGGACAGGGGGAGAAACACCATATATTTT; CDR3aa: CASSKDRGRNTIYF
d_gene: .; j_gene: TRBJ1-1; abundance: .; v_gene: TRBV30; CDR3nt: TGTGCCTGGCTAGGGGGATGGGGCACTGAAGCTTTCTTT; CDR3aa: CAWLGGWGTEAFF
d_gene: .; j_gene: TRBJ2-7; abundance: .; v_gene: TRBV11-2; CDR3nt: TGTGCCAGCAGCTTCGGACTTTTCTCAGGCCAATACGAGCAGTACTTC; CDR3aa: CASSFGLFSGQYEQYF
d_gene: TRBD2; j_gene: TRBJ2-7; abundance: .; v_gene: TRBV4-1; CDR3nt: TGCGCCAGCAGCCTAAAATACGTCGGACTAGCGGGAGGCCACTCCTACGAGCAGTACTTC; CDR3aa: CASSLKYVGLAGGHSYEQYF
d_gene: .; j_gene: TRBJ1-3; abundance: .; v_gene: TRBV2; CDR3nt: TGTGCCAGCCTGGGTCGGGGGGTCTCTGGAAACACCATATATTTT; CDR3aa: CASLGRGVSGNTIYF
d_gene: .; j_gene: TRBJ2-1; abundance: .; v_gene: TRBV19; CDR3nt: TGTGCCAGTAGCTCCAAGGACAGACCTCGGAATGAGCAGTTCTTC; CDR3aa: CASSSKDRPRNEQFF
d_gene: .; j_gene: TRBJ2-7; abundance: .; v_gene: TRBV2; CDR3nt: TGTGCCAGCAGTGTTGTCACCTACGAGCAGTACTTC; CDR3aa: CASSVVTYEQYF
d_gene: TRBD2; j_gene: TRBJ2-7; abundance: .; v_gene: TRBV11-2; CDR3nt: TGTGCCAGTGGACTAGCACCTGCTCGGGAGCAGTACTTC; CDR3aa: CASGLAPAREQYF
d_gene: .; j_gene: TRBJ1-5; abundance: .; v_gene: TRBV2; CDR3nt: TGTGCCAGCAGTGATTACTCGGTGGGCAATCAGCCCCAGCATTTT; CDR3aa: CASSDYSVGNQPQHF
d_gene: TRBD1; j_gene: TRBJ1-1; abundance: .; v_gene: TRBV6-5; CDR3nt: TGTGCCAGCACCAGGACAGGGCTCGCTGAAGCTTTCTTT; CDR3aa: CASTRTGLAEAFF
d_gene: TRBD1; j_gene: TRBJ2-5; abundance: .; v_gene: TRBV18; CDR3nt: TGTGCCACCTCGAGGAACCAGGGGGAAGAGACCCAGTACTTC; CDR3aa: CATSRNQGEETQYF
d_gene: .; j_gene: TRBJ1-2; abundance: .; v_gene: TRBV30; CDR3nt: TGTGCCTGTACTGGGGGCATGGACTATGGCTACACCTTC; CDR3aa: CACTGGMDYGYTF
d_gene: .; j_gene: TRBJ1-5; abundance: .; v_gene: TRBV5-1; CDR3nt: TGCGCCAGCAGCTTGGGGAGTTATCAGCCCCAGCATTTT; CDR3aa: CASSLGSYQPQHF
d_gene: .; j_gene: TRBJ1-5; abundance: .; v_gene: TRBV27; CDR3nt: TGTGCCAGCAGTGGATTGGGGGTCCAGCCCCAGCATTTT; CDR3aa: CASSGLGVQPQHF
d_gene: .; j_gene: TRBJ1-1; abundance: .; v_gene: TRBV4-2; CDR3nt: TGTGCCAGCAGCGGGACACCTATGAACACTGAAGCTTTCTTT; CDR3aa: CASSGTPMNTEAFF
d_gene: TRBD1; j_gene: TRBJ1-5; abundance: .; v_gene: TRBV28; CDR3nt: TGTGCCAGCACTGGGGGGGACAGGGAAAATCAGCCCCAGCATTTT; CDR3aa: CASTGGDRENQPQHF
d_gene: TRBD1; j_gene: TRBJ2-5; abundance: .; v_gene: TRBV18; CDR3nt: TGTGCCACCTCACAGGGACAGGGGTTTGAGACCCAGTACTTC; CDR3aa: CATSQGQGFETQYF
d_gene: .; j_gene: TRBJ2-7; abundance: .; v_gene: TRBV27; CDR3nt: TGTGCCAGCAGACGAACTGGAACCTACGAGCAGTACTTC; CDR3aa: CASRRTGTYEQYF
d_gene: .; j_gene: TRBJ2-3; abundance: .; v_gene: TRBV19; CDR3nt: TGTGCCAGTAGTTCAAAGACAGGTACCACAGATACGCAGTATTTT; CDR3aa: CASSSKTGTTDTQYF
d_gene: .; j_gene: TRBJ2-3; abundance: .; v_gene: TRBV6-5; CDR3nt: TGTGCCAGCAGTTCTTGGGTAACTAGCACAGATACGCAGTATTTT; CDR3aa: CASSSWVTSTDTQYF
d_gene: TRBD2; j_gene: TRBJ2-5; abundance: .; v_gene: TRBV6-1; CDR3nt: TGTGCCAGCAGTAGCGGGGGGGCAGGAGAGACCCAGTACTTC; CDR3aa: CASSSGGAGETQYF
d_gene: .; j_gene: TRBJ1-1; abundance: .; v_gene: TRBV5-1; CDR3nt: TGCGCCAGCAGCTTGGGGCCGAAGAACACTGAAGCTTTCTTT; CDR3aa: CASSLGPKNTEAFF
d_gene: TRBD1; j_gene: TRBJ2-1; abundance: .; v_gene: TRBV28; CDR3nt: TGTGCCTCGGGGGACAGGGGTGTGGGTGAGCAGTTCTTC; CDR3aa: CASGDRGVGEQFF
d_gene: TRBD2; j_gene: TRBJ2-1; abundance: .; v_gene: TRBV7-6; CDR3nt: TGTGCCAGCAGCGGGACTATTTACAATGAGCAGTTCTTC; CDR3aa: CASSGTIYNEQFF
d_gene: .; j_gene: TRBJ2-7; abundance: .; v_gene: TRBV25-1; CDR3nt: TGTGCCAGCAAGGACCTCTCCTACGAGCAGTACTTC; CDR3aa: CASKDLSYEQYF
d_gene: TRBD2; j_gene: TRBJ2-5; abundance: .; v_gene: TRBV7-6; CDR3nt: TGTGCCAGCAGCTTGGTAGCGGGAGGGGAGACCCAGTACTTC; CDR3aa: CASSLVAGGETQYF
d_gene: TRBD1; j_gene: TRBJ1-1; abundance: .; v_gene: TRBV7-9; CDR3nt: TGTGCCAGCAGCCCCGGGACAGGGAATTTAAACACTGAAGCTTTCTTT; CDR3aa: CASSPGTGNLNTEAFF
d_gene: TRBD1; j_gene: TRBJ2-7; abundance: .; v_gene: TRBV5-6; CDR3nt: TGTGCCAGCAGCCGGACAGGTCCCTACGAGCAGTACTTC; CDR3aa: CASSRTGPYEQYF
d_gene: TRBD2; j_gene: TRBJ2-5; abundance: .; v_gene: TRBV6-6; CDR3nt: TGTGCCAGCAGTGCCGGGGGGGGCCGAGAGACCCAGTACTTC; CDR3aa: CASSAGGGRETQYF
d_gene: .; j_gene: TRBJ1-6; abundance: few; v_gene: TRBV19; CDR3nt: TGTGCCAGTAGTGAAACCAGGGATTCACCCCTCCACTTT; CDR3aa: CASSETRDSPLHF
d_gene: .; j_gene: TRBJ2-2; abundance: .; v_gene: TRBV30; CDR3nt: TGTGCCTGGAGTGCGGGCCCCCCGGTTGGCGGGGAGCTGTTTTTT; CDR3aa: CAWSAGPPVGGELFF
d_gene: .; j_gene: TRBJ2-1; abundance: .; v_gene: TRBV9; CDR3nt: TGTGCCAGCAGCGTAGGGAAGTCGCGAGCTGCTGTTTACAATGAGCAGTTCTTC; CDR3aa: CASSVGKSRAAVYNEQFF
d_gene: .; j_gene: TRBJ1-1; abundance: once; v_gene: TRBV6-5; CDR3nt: TGTGCCAGCAGTAAGACACGAAACACTGAAGCTTTCTTT; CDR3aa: CASSKTRNTEAFF
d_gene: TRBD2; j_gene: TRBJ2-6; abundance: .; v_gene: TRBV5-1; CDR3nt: TGCGCCAGCAGCACCTACCCTCGGGCGGGAGGTTCCGGGGCCAACGTCCTGACTTTC; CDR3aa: CASSTYPRAGGSGANVLTF
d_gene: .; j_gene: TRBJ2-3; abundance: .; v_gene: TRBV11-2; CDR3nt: TGTGCCAGCAGCTTAGATCAGCTAGTGGCGGCAGATACGCAGTATTTT; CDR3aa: CASSLDQLVAADTQYF
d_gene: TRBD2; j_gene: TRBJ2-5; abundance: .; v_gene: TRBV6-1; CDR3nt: TGTGCCAGCAGCCCCGTGCTAGCGGGACGAGAGACCCAGTACTTC; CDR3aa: CASSPVLAGRETQYF
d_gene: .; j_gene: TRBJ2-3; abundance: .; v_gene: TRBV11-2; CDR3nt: TGTGCCAGCAGCTTATTAGGGTTTGGAGATACGCAGTATTTT; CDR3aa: CASSLLGFGDTQYF
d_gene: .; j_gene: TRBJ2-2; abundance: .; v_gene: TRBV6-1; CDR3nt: TGTGCCAGCAGTGAATGGGGTAGCGGCTCGAACACCGGGGAGCTGTTTTTT; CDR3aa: CASSEWGSGSNTGELFF
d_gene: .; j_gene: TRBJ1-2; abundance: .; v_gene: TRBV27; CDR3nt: TGTGCCAGCAGGGGACTTAACTATGGCTACACCTTC; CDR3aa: CASRGLNYGYTF
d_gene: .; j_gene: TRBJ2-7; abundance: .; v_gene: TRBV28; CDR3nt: TGTGCCAGCAGTTGGGGCGGCGGTTACGAGCAGTACTTC; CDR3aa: CASSWGGGYEQYF
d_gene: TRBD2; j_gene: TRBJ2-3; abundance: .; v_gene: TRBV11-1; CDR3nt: TGTGCCAGCAGCTTATCTACTAGCGGGGGGATTAGCACAGATACGCAGTATTTT; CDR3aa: CASSLSTSGGISTDTQYF
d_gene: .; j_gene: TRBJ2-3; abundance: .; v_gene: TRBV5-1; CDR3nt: TGCGCCAGCAGCCCCCGCCCCCCACCGACAGATACGCAGTATTTT; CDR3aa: CASSPRPPPTDTQYF